The rows below give T cell receptor beta chains drawn from one sample of a study of T cell repertoires in cytomegalovirus infection. TCRdb re-called the reads with MiXCR, one entry per CDR3 protein. The sample records approximately 390,000 distinct CDR3 sequences, approximately 35% being singletons. Their target antigens are unknown. Sequenced here: cultured PBMCs, sampled from culture after CMV antigen stimulation. Every receptor here comes from a human donor in good health (CMV status not recorded). Some clones in this sample may be carry-over from other donors' samples. Both conserved end residues are part of each CDR3. The order of the fields is CDR3 DNA, CDR3 protein, J gene, clone size, V gene, D gene. A D gene is named only where the DNA matches it firmly. Some rows have no size entry. The others give once, few or many, or a class for an expanded clone.

CDR3 DNA: TGTGCCAGCAGCTTAGATAGTAGACAAGAGACCCAGTACTTC; CDR3 protein: CASSLDSRQETQYF; J gene: TRBJ2-5; clone size: NA; V gene: TRBV7-2; D gene: NA
CDR3 DNA: TGTGCCAGCAGCTTACCAGGGTGGAATCAGCCCCAGCATTTT; CDR3 protein: CASSLPGWNQPQHF; J gene: TRBJ1-5; clone size: NA; V gene: TRBV7-2; D gene: NA
CDR3 DNA: TGTGCCAGCAGTCCAAGCGGGAGTAGGCATGACGAGCAGTACTTC; CDR3 protein: CASSPSGSRHDEQYF; J gene: TRBJ2-7; clone size: few; V gene: TRBV7-2; D gene: TRBD2
CDR3 DNA: TGTGCCAGCAGCGTAAATCAGGGGTCCGGGGAGCTGTTTTTT; CDR3 protein: CASSVNQGSGELFF; J gene: TRBJ2-2; clone size: few; V gene: TRBV9; D gene: NA
CDR3 DNA: TGTGCCAGCAGCCCACCCATTCTAGTGCGGACTGAAGCTTTCTTT; CDR3 protein: CASSPPILVRTEAFF; J gene: TRBJ1-1; clone size: few; V gene: TRBV7-9; D gene: NA
CDR3 DNA: TGTGCCAGTATTGACAATCCGGGACAGGGTTTAAACTATGGCTACACCTTC; CDR3 protein: CASIDNPGQGLNYGYTF; J gene: TRBJ1-2; clone size: NA; V gene: TRBV19; D gene: TRBD1
CDR3 DNA: TGTGCCAGCAGTTTTGGCCAGGGTACTGCTGGAAACACCATATATTTT; CDR3 protein: CASSFGQGTAGNTIYF; J gene: TRBJ1-3; clone size: few; V gene: TRBV28; D gene: NA
CDR3 DNA: TGTGCCAGCAGTCCTACACTTCAGGGGACGCAGTATTTT; CDR3 protein: CASSPTLQGTQYF; J gene: TRBJ2-3; clone size: NA; V gene: TRBV6-8; D gene: NA
CDR3 DNA: TGCAGCGTTGGGGGACTAGCGGCAAGCTCCTACAATGAGCAGTTCTTC; CDR3 protein: CSVGGLAASSYNEQFF; J gene: TRBJ2-1; clone size: NA; V gene: TRBV29-1; D gene: TRBD2
CDR3 DNA: TGTGCCAGCAGGCCTCCGGGCTCCTCCTACAATGAGCAGTTCTTC; CDR3 protein: CASRPPGSSYNEQFF; J gene: TRBJ2-1; clone size: many; V gene: TRBV7-2; D gene: NA
CDR3 DNA: TGTGCCAGCAGGGGGACAGGGTGGAACGAGCAGTACTTC; CDR3 protein: CASRGTGWNEQYF; J gene: TRBJ2-7; clone size: NA; V gene: TRBV28; D gene: TRBD1
CDR3 DNA: TGCAGCGTTGTACAGGGCTTGAACACTGAAGCTTTCTTT; CDR3 protein: CSVVQGLNTEAFF; J gene: TRBJ1-1; clone size: NA; V gene: TRBV29-1; D gene: NA
CDR3 DNA: TGTGCCAGCAGCTTTGGGCTTAGCGTCGGGGAGCTGTTTTTT; CDR3 protein: CASSFGLSVGELFF; J gene: TRBJ2-2; clone size: NA; V gene: TRBV11-3; D gene: NA
CDR3 DNA: TGTGCCAGCAGCCCCAGGCTTGGGGAAAAACTGTTTTTT; CDR3 protein: CASSPRLGEKLFF; J gene: TRBJ1-4; clone size: NA; V gene: TRBV11-2; D gene: NA
CDR3 DNA: TGTGCCAGCAGCTATCATCCCGGGAATGAGCAGTTCTTC; CDR3 protein: CASSYHPGNEQFF; J gene: TRBJ2-1; clone size: NA; V gene: TRBV3-1; D gene: NA
CDR3 DNA: TGTGCCAGCACCGGGGGTGAGTCCGAGCAGTACTTC; CDR3 protein: CASTGGESEQYF; J gene: TRBJ2-7; clone size: NA; V gene: TRBV27; D gene: NA
CDR3 DNA: TGTGCCAGCAGCTTTCAGGGGAAAGTAGGCTACACCTTC; CDR3 protein: CASSFQGKVGYTF; J gene: TRBJ1-2; clone size: NA; V gene: TRBV5-8; D gene: NA
CDR3 DNA: TGTGCCAGCACCAGAGGGGGCGGGGGGAACACCGGGGAGCTGTTTTTT; CDR3 protein: CASTRGGGGNTGELFF; J gene: TRBJ2-2; clone size: NA; V gene: TRBV12-3/TRBV12-4; D gene: NA
CDR3 DNA: TGTGCCAGCAGCCTCAGACAGGAAAATAATGAGCAGTTCTTC; CDR3 protein: CASSLRQENNEQFF; J gene: TRBJ2-1; clone size: NA; V gene: TRBV7-2; D gene: NA
CDR3 DNA: TGTGCCAGCGCGCCCCGACAGGGGGCAATCTCTTCTGAAGCTTTCTTT; CDR3 protein: CASAPRQGAISSEAFF; J gene: TRBJ1-1; clone size: few; V gene: TRBV12-3/TRBV12-4; D gene: TRBD1
CDR3 DNA: TGTGCCAGTGGCCCGAACACCGGGGAGCTGTTTTTT; CDR3 protein: CASGPNTGELFF; J gene: TRBJ2-2; clone size: NA; V gene: TRBV6-5; D gene: NA
CDR3 DNA: TGTGCCAGCAGTGCGGTTGGGCGGTCCGAAAGCTACACCTTC; CDR3 protein: CASSAVGRSESYTF; J gene: TRBJ1-2; clone size: few; V gene: TRBV25-1; D gene: NA
CDR3 DNA: TGCAGTGCAAAACCGGGACTACCAAATTACAATGAGCAGTTCTTC; CDR3 protein: CSAKPGLPNYNEQFF; J gene: TRBJ2-1; clone size: NA; V gene: TRBV20-1; D gene: TRBD2
CDR3 DNA: TGTGCCACCAGCAGAGATGTGGGGGGACCGGGACAGGGAGAAAACATTCAGTACTTC; CDR3 protein: CATSRDVGGPGQGENIQYF; J gene: TRBJ2-4; clone size: NA; V gene: TRBV15; D gene: TRBD1
CDR3 DNA: TGTGCCAGCAGCCTAAGACAGGGTGGTACAACTAATGAAAAACTGTTTTTT; CDR3 protein: CASSLRQGGTTNEKLFF; J gene: TRBJ1-4; clone size: NA; V gene: TRBV7-2; D gene: TRBD1
CDR3 DNA: TGTGCCAGCAGCCGAGAGCGGGAGGGTTCAAATGAGCAGTTCTTC; CDR3 protein: CASSREREGSNEQFF; J gene: TRBJ2-1; clone size: NA; V gene: TRBV7-9; D gene: TRBD2
CDR3 DNA: TGTGCCAGCAGTTATCAGGGGTCCTACAATGAGCAGTTCTTC; CDR3 protein: CASSYQGSYNEQFF; J gene: TRBJ2-1; clone size: NA; V gene: TRBV27; D gene: NA
CDR3 DNA: TGTGCCAGCAGCGGGTTTCACCTAGGGGAAGAGACCCAGTACTTC; CDR3 protein: CASSGFHLGEETQYF; J gene: TRBJ2-5; clone size: NA; V gene: TRBV12-3/TRBV12-4; D gene: NA
CDR3 DNA: TGTGCCAGCAGCTTGGAGCGGGGGGCCTTCTACAATGAGCAGTTCTTC; CDR3 protein: CASSLERGAFYNEQFF; J gene: TRBJ2-1; clone size: NA; V gene: TRBV7-2; D gene: TRBD2
CDR3 DNA: TGTGCCAGCTCACCACCTATAGGTAGCGGGGGCGAGCAGTACTTC; CDR3 protein: CASSPPIGSGGEQYF; J gene: TRBJ2-7; clone size: NA; V gene: TRBV18; D gene: TRBD2
CDR3 DNA: TGTGCCAGCAGTCCCAACACGTCGGGAGAGACCCAGTACTTC; CDR3 protein: CASSPNTSGETQYF; J gene: TRBJ2-5; clone size: few; V gene: TRBV6-6; D gene: NA
CDR3 DNA: TGTGCCAGCAGTGAACTACTATTCCGGGGCTACACCTTC; CDR3 protein: CASSELLFRGYTF; J gene: TRBJ1-2; clone size: NA; V gene: TRBV2; D gene: NA
CDR3 DNA: TGTGCCAGCAGTTTATCTGGACCTACCTTGTCCTACGAGCAGTACTTC; CDR3 protein: CASSLSGPTLSYEQYF; J gene: TRBJ2-7; clone size: few; V gene: TRBV28; D gene: NA
CDR3 DNA: TGTGCCAGTACTTTAGACTCGGGACAGGGAATCAATGAGCAGTTCTTC; CDR3 protein: CASTLDSGQGINEQFF; J gene: TRBJ2-1; clone size: NA; V gene: TRBV19; D gene: TRBD1
CDR3 DNA: TGTGCCACCAGTGACTCGGGACTACTGAATTCACCCCTCCACTTT; CDR3 protein: CATSDSGLLNSPLHF; J gene: TRBJ1-6; clone size: NA; V gene: TRBV24-1; D gene: NA
CDR3 DNA: TGTGCCAGCAGCGCAGCGGGAGGGCCGACAGATACGCAGTATTTT; CDR3 protein: CASSAAGGPTDTQYF; J gene: TRBJ2-3; clone size: few; V gene: TRBV25-1; D gene: TRBD2
CDR3 DNA: TGTGCCAGCAGCGCGGGACAGAACACCGGGGAGCTGTTTTTT; CDR3 protein: CASSAGQNTGELFF; J gene: TRBJ2-2; clone size: NA; V gene: TRBV5-4; D gene: NA
CDR3 DNA: TGTGCCAGCAGCTGGGGTTGGGGAGCGGCTGCGGAAGAGACCCAGTACTTC; CDR3 protein: CASSWGWGAAAEETQYF; J gene: TRBJ2-5; clone size: few; V gene: TRBV5-6; D gene: NA
CDR3 DNA: TGTGCCAGTAGCCTACAGGGCTTCGACTATGGCTACACCTTC; CDR3 protein: CASSLQGFDYGYTF; J gene: TRBJ1-2; clone size: NA; V gene: TRBV19; D gene: NA
CDR3 DNA: TGTGCCAGCAGCCCCAGGACTAGTTGGGGCCAAGAGACCCAGTACTTC; CDR3 protein: CASSPRTSWGQETQYF; J gene: TRBJ2-5; clone size: many; V gene: TRBV7-6; D gene: TRBD2
CDR3 DNA: TGTGCCGTCGGGAGGGGCGACGGCAATCAGCCCCAGCATTTT; CDR3 protein: CAVGRGDGNQPQHF; J gene: TRBJ1-5; clone size: few; V gene: TRBV19; D gene: NA
CDR3 DNA: TGCGCCAGCAGATCAAATCGGTGGGGGTCAGCGGATGAGCAGTTCTTC; CDR3 protein: CASRSNRWGSADEQFF; J gene: TRBJ2-1; clone size: many; V gene: TRBV5-1; D gene: NA
CDR3 DNA: TGTGCCAGCAGCGTCGAGCCTGTGGGGGTCATTCAGTACTTC; CDR3 protein: CASSVEPVGVIQYF; J gene: TRBJ2-4; clone size: NA; V gene: TRBV9; D gene: NA
CDR3 DNA: TGTGCCAGCAGCCCCTTCTTACAACCTAGCACAGATACGCAGTATTTT; CDR3 protein: CASSPFLQPSTDTQYF; J gene: TRBJ2-3; clone size: few; V gene: TRBV27; D gene: NA
CDR3 DNA: TGTGCCAGCTCACTGAACCGGGGTGGTGAGCAGTTCTTC; CDR3 protein: CASSLNRGGEQFF; J gene: TRBJ2-1; clone size: few; V gene: TRBV18; D gene: NA
CDR3 DNA: TGTGCCAGCAGCTTATTTGGAGGGACTCAGCCCCAGCATTTT; CDR3 protein: CASSLFGGTQPQHF; J gene: TRBJ1-5; clone size: few; V gene: TRBV7-8; D gene: NA
CDR3 DNA: TGCGCCAGCAGCTTAAAAATAGGCTCGGGCTATACAGATGAGCAGTTCTTC; CDR3 protein: CASSLKIGSGYTDEQFF; J gene: TRBJ2-1; clone size: once; V gene: TRBV5-1; D gene: NA
CDR3 DNA: TGTGCCAGCAAAAAAATTGGCGGGAGAGACGATGAGCAGTTCTTC; CDR3 protein: CASKKIGGRDDEQFF; J gene: TRBJ2-1; clone size: NA; V gene: TRBV2; D gene: TRBD2
CDR3 DNA: TGTGCCAGCAGCCCGGGCCATCGACTAGCGGGATACGACAATGAGCAGTTCTTC; CDR3 protein: CASSPGHRLAGYDNEQFF; J gene: TRBJ2-1; clone size: many; V gene: TRBV7-2; D gene: TRBD2